This TCR beta chain appears in the sequencing data of a study of OX40 agonist ivuxolimab in advanced cancers. Study at large: Patients were given ivuxolimab, an antibody that agonizes OX40 (CD134). Patients were infused with ivuxolimab every 2 weeks at 0.01 to 10 mg/kg. Dose-escalation patients suffered from hepatocellular carcinoma, melanoma, renal cell or head and neck cancer.

Germline assignment: CDR1 SGHTA and CDR2 FQGNSA. Trimming removed 1 base at V and 2 bases at J, with 9 bases between. This CDR3 region has 15 residues. Comments on this clone: Its antigen is currently unknown.

Study-wide results and caveats: CD4+ and CD8+ blood T cells expanded clonally by week 6 at 0.1 to 3.0 mg/kg.

TCRdb keeps only in-frame clones here, not all; method: immunoSEQ multiplex PCR. Of tens of thousands of clones in the sample, about 93% were seen once. The source of this sequence is an adult with an advanced solid tumor such as melanoma, head and neck, liver or kidney cancer. The V and J genes are TRBV7-2 and TRBJ1-3; no reliable D call. The sample in question was CD4+ or CD8+ T cells sorted from blood, obtained in a trial of the OX40 agonist ivuxolimab. CDR3 nucleotides: TGTGCCAGCAGCTTAGACCCAGGAGCTGGAAACACCATATATTTT. The encoded protein is CASSLDPGAGNTIYF.